The present T cell receptor beta chain was sequenced within a study of T cells in localized non-small cell lung cancer. Findings and limits, study-wide: There were a median roughly 59 of the top 100 tumor clones appearing in adjacent lung.

Trimming pared 3 bases from V and 5 bases from J, leaving 6 bases between. This CDR3 comprises 12 residues. The germline gives CDR1 KGHSH, CDR2 LQKENI. As to this clone: Its antigen is as yet unknown.

Method: immunoSEQ multiplex PCR; TCRdb's copy keeps in-frame clones and lacks some. In the table there are more than 45,000 clones, roughly 90% of which are singletons. This TCR was recovered from an older male donor with stage III squamous cell lung carcinoma. The chain couples TRBV18 to TRBJ2-3; D call uncertain. The starting material was peripheral blood, obtained before any cancer treatment. Here the CDR3 reads CASSPSGDTQYF. The DNA of the CDR3 is TGTGCCAGCTCACCCTCCGGAGATACGCAGTATTTT.